This TCR beta chain came from a study of regulatory T cells in long-lasting Graves disease. A word on this clonotype: Its cognate antigen is unknown. This likely reflects a read error, since a far larger clone is one base away.

Time point: newly diagnosed GD, antithyroid drugs for less than 3 months. RNA extracted from PBMCs served as the sequencing template. The patients were drawn from one endocrinology department in Xi'an, China. Notes on the study in general: Authors noted too few samples as a limitation. Persistent cases of Graves' showed reduced TCR diversity relative to newly diagnosed patients.

Construction of TCR beta libraries relied on iRepertoire HTBI primers and on Arm-PCR targeting CDR3 regions. MiXCR was run by TCRdb on the multiplex PCR reads, yielding one entry per CDR3 protein. The repertoire holds a few hundred thousand distinct CDR3 sequences, with 12% as singletons. In addition, the sample was reused for a study of T cells in Graves' hyperthyroidism and ophthalmopathy. That source reports: During a first-round RT-PCR of the TCR CDR3, the HTBI primer set was used.

Sequenced here: peripheral blood mononuclear cells (PBMCs), sampled at new diagnosis, from a patient treated with antithyroid drugs. This clonotype was obtained from a woman under 30 with Graves disease.

The CDR3 here is CASSRPGGVDTGELFF. In DNA, the CDR3 is TGTGCCAGCAGCCGTCCTGGGGGGGTGGACACCGGGGAGCTGTTTTTT. The chain couples TRBV7-2 to TRBJ2-2; 7 bases are a match to TRBD2. The CDR3 is made up of 16 amino acids. Germline values: CDR1 SGHTA, CDR2 FQGNSA. Trimming took 5 bases from V and 3 from J; bases not matched to a gene: 9.